This record covers a single T cell receptor (beta chain). Its antigen target is currently unknown. No base quality information exists; no much larger clone differs at one position. The data were taken from a study of T-cell reconstitution after alpha-beta-depleted transplantation in children (TCRdb year 2016). Study-level background: The study quantitatively tracked T-cell immune reconstitution after TCRalphabeta/CD19-depleted allogeneic hematopoietic cell transplantation in children using TCR repertoire profiling.

The germline V gene sets CDR1 to KGHDR and CDR2 to SFDVKD. The CDR3 starts with the cysteine, ends with the phenylalanine, and has 13 residues. Just the 39-base CDR3 DNA is kept, in frame starting at base 1. Relative to germline, V is 1 base shorter and J is 6 bases shorter, with 7 bases between their ends. The library was built by means of PCR. The listed sequencing device is Illumina HiSeq 2500. To normalize quantification of the TCRbeta repertoire, the TCR libraries were built with molecular barcoding that relied on unique molecular identifiers. TCRdb handled the public reads itself, with Q25 trimming in fastp and clone calling in MiXCR, and kept productive beta chains. Each entry merges the rows of one CDR3 protein and shows their most common DNA and genes. For this sample there are over 200,000 distinct CDR3 sequences; around 9.5% appear just once. Approximately 6.2% of the sample is in the top ten clones.

The receptor chain draws on TRBV24-1 and TRBJ2-3, with a weak D call of TRBD2 (5 bases match). The clonotype comes from a human donor who donated a stem cell graft to a child with acute lymphoblastic leukemia. Sequencing was performed on PBMCs from the stem cell graft donor, taken from the stem cell graft. The nucleotides are TGTGCCACCAGTGATTTAGTAGCGGATACGCAGTATTTT. Its product reads: CATSDLVADTQYF.